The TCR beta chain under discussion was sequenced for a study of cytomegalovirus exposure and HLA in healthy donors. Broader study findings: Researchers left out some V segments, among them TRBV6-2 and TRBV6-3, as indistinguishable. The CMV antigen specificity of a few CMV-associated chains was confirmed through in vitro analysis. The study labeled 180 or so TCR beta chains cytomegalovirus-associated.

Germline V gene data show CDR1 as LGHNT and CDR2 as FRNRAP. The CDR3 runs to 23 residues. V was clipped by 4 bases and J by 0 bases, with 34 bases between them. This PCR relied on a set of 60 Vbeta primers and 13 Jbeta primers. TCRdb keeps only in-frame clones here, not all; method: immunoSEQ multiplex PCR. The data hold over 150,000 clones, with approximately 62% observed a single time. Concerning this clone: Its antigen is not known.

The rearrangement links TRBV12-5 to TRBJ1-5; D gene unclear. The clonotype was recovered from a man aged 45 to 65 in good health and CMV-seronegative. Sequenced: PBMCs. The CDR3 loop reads CASGSTNKSRRILQRGSNQPQHF. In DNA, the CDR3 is TGTGCTAGTGGTTCCACTAACAAATCCCGACGGATTCTGCAGAGAGGTAGCAATCAGCCCCAGCATTTT.